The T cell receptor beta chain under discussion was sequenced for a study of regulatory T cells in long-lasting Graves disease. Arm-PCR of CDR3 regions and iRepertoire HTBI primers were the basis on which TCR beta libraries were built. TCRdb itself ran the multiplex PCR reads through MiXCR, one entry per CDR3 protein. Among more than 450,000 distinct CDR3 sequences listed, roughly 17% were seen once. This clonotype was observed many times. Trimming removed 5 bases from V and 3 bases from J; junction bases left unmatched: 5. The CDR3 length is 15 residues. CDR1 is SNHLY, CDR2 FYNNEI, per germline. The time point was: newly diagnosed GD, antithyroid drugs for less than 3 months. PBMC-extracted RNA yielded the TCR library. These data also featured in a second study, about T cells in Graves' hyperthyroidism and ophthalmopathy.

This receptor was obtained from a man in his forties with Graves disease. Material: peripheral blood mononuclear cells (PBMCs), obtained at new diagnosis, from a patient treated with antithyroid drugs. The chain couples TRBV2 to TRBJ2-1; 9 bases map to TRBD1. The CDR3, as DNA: TGTGCCAGCAGTACCGGGACAGGGAGCTACAATGAGCAGTTCTTC. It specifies CASSTGTGSYNEQFF.